This T cell receptor (beta chain) comes out of a study of blood T cell repertoires in COVID-19. Whole-study context: Whether acute or convalescent, the COVID-19 samples came from the United States, Italy and Spain.

Germline CDR1 and CDR2: SGHNT and YYREEE (reference sequence). V was cut by 4 bases and J by 1 base, with 17 bases left in between. The CDR3 runs 16 residues. Original data processing: Quantification of nucleated cells was approximated via reference gene primer amplification. Profiled with immunoSEQ multiplex PCR; TCRdb holds only in-frame clones, not every one. The V and J calls and clone size were taken over from that table, and D and trimming were inferred from the DNA. The repertoire includes under 100,000 clones, approximately 90% of them detected once, and 5% to 5.5% sits in the top ten. This TCR was sampled from a man between 45 and 60 years old with acute or convalescent COVID-19. The gene calls are TRBV5-4 and TRBJ2-5; tentatively, D is TRBD2 (6 bases). The sequencing sample was made of peripheral blood. The CDR3, as DNA: TGTGCCAGCAGCCGTGGTGGGTCGGGGGTCCAAGAGACCCAGTACTTC. Protein product: CASSRGGSGVQETQYF. The whole variable domain, remainder taken from reference TRBV5-4 and TRBJ2-5, is ETGVTQSPTHLIKTRGQQVTLRCSSQSGHNTVSWYQQALGQGPQFIFQYYREEENGRGNFPPRFSGLQFPNYSSELNVNALELDDSALYLCASSRGGSGVQETQYFGPGTRLLVL.